This T cell receptor (beta chain) originates from a study of T cell repertoires in cytomegalovirus infection. Overall study: Used in the study were CMV epitopes, some recently identified and HLA-C-restricted, others well-studied and HLA-B-restricted. Evidence of both CMV infection and a matching HLA type came from public TCR beta signatures. Broader study findings: Individuals carrying CMV plus the relevant HLA were identified by cumulative frequency of public TCR beta families.

TCRdb used MiXCR to reprocess the reads, holding one entry per CDR3 protein. Of about half a million distinct CDR3 sequences listed, about 42% were seen once; the top ten hold around 45%. The length of the CDR3 is 18 residues. Looked up from germline, CDR1 is MGHRA and CDR2 is YSYEKL. J lost 5 bases, V lost 2 bases, and 8 bases had no gene match. Of note for this clonotype: Its antigen is unidentified.

The sample was cultured PBMCs, taken from culture after CMV antigen stimulation. This receptor was taken from a human donor in good health (CMV status not recorded). Some clones in this sample may be carry-over from other donors' samples. The chain couples TRBV4-1 to TRBJ2-5; 16 positions agree with TRBD2. CDR3 nucleotide sequence: TGCGCCAGCAGCCAACGCGGGACTAGCGGGGGGGCCGGTGAGACCCAGTACTTC. Its translation: CASSQRGTSGGAGETQYF.